A selection of T cell receptor beta chains follows, all from one sample in a study of blood T cell repertoires in COVID-19. The assay was immunoSEQ multiplex PCR, and TCRdb's table has in-frame clones only and misses some. The table lists some 200,000 clones, around three quarters of them singletons, with around 5.4% in the top ten. Sequenced material: peripheral blood. The origin of the receptors is a woman in her seventies with acute or convalescent COVID-19. Each CDR3 is given with its conserved first and last residue. D genes are given only for firm matches. Clone size is given for some rows only: seen once, a few or many times, or a class if the clone is expanded.

>.|.|TRBV19|TRBJ2-3
CASSIASDTQYF
TGTGCCAGTAGTATAGCTTCAGATACGCAGTATTTT
>TRBD1|.|TRBV7-2|TRBJ2-3
CASSFTGGADTQYF
TGTGCCAGCAGCTTTACAGGGGGAGCAGATACGCAGTATTTT
>TRBD1|.|TRBV27|TRBJ1-1
CASSRGTGPLNTEAFF
TGTGCCAGCAGTCGAGGGACAGGCCCCTTGAACACTGAAGCTTTCTTT
>.|.|TRBV19|TRBJ1-5
CASSNGVWKTSYQPQHF
TGTGCCAGTAGTAACGGAGTTTGGAAAACCTCGTATCAGCCCCAGCATTTT
>TRBD1|.|TRBV10-1|TRBJ1-3
CASSRTGHNSGNTIYF
TGCGCCAGCAGTCGGACAGGGCATAACTCTGGAAACACCATATATTTT
>TRBD1|.|TRBV6-5|TRBJ1-5
CASSYRWDRDQPQHF
TGTGCCAGCAGTTACCGATGGGACAGGGATCAGCCCCAGCATTTT
>.|.|TRBV24-1|TRBJ2-3
CATSDQPTSSTDTQYF
TGTGCCACCAGTGACCAACCTACTAGTAGCACAGATACGCAGTATTTT
>.|.|TRBV6-5|TRBJ1-6
CASSPPGNSPLHF
TGTGCCAGCAGTCCCCCAGGGAATTCACCCCTCCACTTT
>.|.|TRBV2|TRBJ1-4
CASREQGYEKLFF
TGTGCCAGCAGGGAACAGGGATATGAAAAACTGTTTTTT
>.|.|TRBV5-6|TRBJ1-1
CASSIGHNTEAFF
TGTGCCAGCAGCATAGGACACAACACTGAAGCTTTCTTT
>.|.|TRBV18|TRBJ1-2
CASSPPGGANYGYTF
TGTGCCAGCTCACCCCCGGGAGGGGCTAACTATGGCTACACCTTC
>TRBD2|few|TRBV11-3|TRBJ2-5
CASSSTSGSETQYF
TGTGCCAGCAGCTCGACTAGCGGGAGTGAGACCCAGTACTTC
>.|.|TRBV20-1|TRBJ2-7
CSARQTYEQYF
TGCAGTGCTAGACAAACCTACGAGCAGTACTTC
>TRBD1|few|TRBV3-1/TRBV3-2|TRBJ1-5
CASSSGTARNQPQHF
TGTGCCAGCAGCTCCGGGACAGCCCGCAATCAGCCCCAGCATTTT
>.|.|TRBV11-2|TRBJ1-1
CASSTRTAPNTEAFF
TGTGCCAGCAGCACGAGGACAGCGCCGAACACTGAAGCTTTCTTT
>TRBD1|.|TRBV5-4|TRBJ2-1
CASSLDRGRSYNEQFF
TGTGCCAGCAGCTTGGACAGGGGGCGCTCCTACAATGAGCAGTTCTTC
>.|.|TRBV6-1|TRBJ1-2
CASSDSWGPIYGYTF
TGTGCCAGCAGTGATAGTTGGGGGCCAATCTATGGCTACACCTTC
>.|.|TRBV28|TRBJ2-1
CASSLFGGEQFF
TGTGCCAGCAGTTTATTCGGCGGGGAGCAGTTCTTC
>TRBD1|.|TRBV3-1/TRBV3-2|TRBJ1-2
CASSQDRVDNGYTF
TGTGCCAGCAGCCAGGACAGGGTAGATAATGGCTACACCTTC
>TRBD2|few|TRBV3-1/TRBV3-2|TRBJ2-5
CASSQDPSGSRETQYF
TGTGCCAGCAGCCAAGACCCTAGCGGGAGCCGTGAGACCCAGTACTTC
>TRBD1|few|TRBV7-9|TRBJ2-7
CASSLQGTIPYEQYF
TGTGCCAGCAGCCTACAGGGGACAATACCCTACGAGCAGTACTTC
>TRBD2|.|TRBV5-8|TRBJ2-3
CASSSLAVSTDTQYF
TGTGCCAGCAGCTCCCTAGCGGTGAGCACAGATACGCAGTATTTT
>.|.|TRBV5-6|TRBJ1-2
CASSSGITNYGYTF
TGTGCCAGCAGCTCGGGTATTACTAACTATGGCTACACCTTC
>.|.|TRBV5-1|TRBJ2-7
CASSLSGTLPYEQYF
TGCGCCAGCAGCCTGTCCGGGACTCTCCCCTACGAGCAGTACTTC
>.|once|TRBV19|TRBJ2-2
CASSPLAANTGELFF
TGTGCCAGTAGTCCACTGGCGGCCAACACCGGGGAGCTGTTTTTT
>TRBD1|.|TRBV6-6|TRBJ1-1
CASSPGTGGGLAEAFF
TGTGCCAGCAGTCCGGGGACAGGGGGTGGTCTCGCTGAAGCTTTCTTT
>.|.|TRBV10-3|TRBJ2-3
CATSTSGFDTDTQYF
TGTGCCACCTCCACGTCGGGATTCGACACAGATACGCAGTATTTT
>TRBD2|.|TRBV5-1|TRBJ2-5
CASSDTGTSGSETQYF
TGCGCCAGCAGCGATACCGGGACTAGCGGGAGTGAGACCCAGTACTTC
>.|.|TRBV7-3|TRBJ1-3
CASSLTAGGTIYF
TGTGCCAGCAGCTTGACTGCCGGCGGCACCATATATTTT
>.|.|TRBV5-1|TRBJ2-7
CASSFSGPLPYEQYF
TGCGCCAGCAGCTTTAGCGGACCCCTTCCCTACGAGCAGTACTTC
>TRBD1|.|TRBV6-5|TRBJ1-1
CATSGTALGNTEAFF
TGTGCCACCTCCGGGACAGCCTTGGGCAACACTGAAGCTTTCTTT
>TRBD2|.|TRBV6-4|TRBJ2-1
CASSVDGRAGEQFF
TGTGCCAGCAGTGTGGACGGGAGGGCTGGTGAGCAGTTCTTC
>TRBD2|.|TRBV20-1|TRBJ2-5
CSASSLAVQETQYF
TGCAGTGCTAGTAGCCTAGCGGTCCAAGAGACCCAGTACTTC
>TRBD2|once|TRBV10-3|TRBJ2-5
CAISEGLAEETQYF
TGTGCCATCAGTGAGGGGCTAGCGGAAGAGACCCAGTACTTC
>TRBD2|once|TRBV6-1|TRBJ2-1
CASSEGLAGYNEQFF
TGTGCCAGCAGTGAAGGTCTAGCGGGGTACAATGAGCAGTTCTTC
>TRBD1|.|TRBV6-5|TRBJ1-1
CASSRNTGENTEAFF
TGTGCCAGCAGTCGAAACACAGGGGAGAACACTGAAGCTTTCTTT
>TRBD2|.|TRBV5-4|TRBJ2-2
CASSPGLAGTNTGELFF
TGTGCCAGCAGCCCGGGACTAGCGGGAACTAACACCGGGGAGCTGTTTTTT
>TRBD1|.|TRBV5-6|TRBJ1-1
CASSLEGQGKNTEAFF
TGTGCCAGCAGCTTAGAGGGACAGGGAAAGAACACTGAAGCTTTCTTT
>.|.|TRBV11-2|TRBJ2-1
CASTQEAISSYNEQFF
TGTGCCAGCACCCAGGAGGCCATTAGCTCCTACAATGAGCAGTTCTTC
>TRBD1|.|TRBV6-2/TRBV6-3|TRBJ2-5
CASSYRGQGARGETQYF
TGTGCCAGCAGTTATCGGGGACAGGGGGCTCGAGGGGAGACCCAGTACTTC
>.|.|TRBV13|TRBJ1-5
CASSRVHSNQPQHF
TGTGCCAGCAGCAGAGTGCATAGCAATCAGCCCCAGCATTTT
>TRBD2|.|TRBV5-1|TRBJ2-2
CASSGLAGAAGELFF
TGCGCCAGCAGCGGGCTAGCGGGAGCGGCCGGGGAGCTGTTTTTT
>.|once|TRBV30|TRBJ2-3
CAWTRGEWADTQYF
TGTGCCTGGACCCGTGGGGAGTGGGCAGATACGCAGTATTTT
>TRBD2|.|TRBV29-1|TRBJ2-1
CSVGGTSDPYNEQFF
TGCAGCGTTGGAGGGACTAGCGACCCCTACAATGAGCAGTTCTTC
>.|.|TRBV11-3|TRBJ2-3
CASSRYADTQYF
TGTGCCAGCAGCCGCTACGCAGATACGCAGTATTTT
>.|.|TRBV30|TRBJ1-5
CAWSRDTTLNQPQHF
TGTGCCTGGAGTAGGGACACTACCCTCAATCAGCCCCAGCATTTT
>.|.|TRBV3-1/TRBV3-2|TRBJ1-4
CASSQGAGEKLFF
TGTGCCAGCAGCCAGGGGGCAGGGGAAAAACTGTTTTTT
>TRBD2|.|TRBV10-3|TRBJ2-1
CAISGGLAGSYNEQFF
TGTGCCATCAGTGGAGGACTAGCCGGGTCCTACAATGAGCAGTTCTTC
>.|.|TRBV7-2|TRBJ2-2
CASSSGSVFNTGELFF
TGTGCCAGCAGCTCAGGGTCGGTATTTAACACCGGGGAGCTGTTTTTT
>TRBD1|.|TRBV5-4|TRBJ2-7
CASSVTGSYEQYF
TGTGCCAGCAGCGTGACAGGGTCCTACGAGCAGTACTTC